The next 6 T cell receptor beta chains were all read from a single sample in a study of molecular identifiers for immune sequencing clone quantification. TCRdb passed the PCR reads through MiXCR, listing each CDR3 protein once. The table has just under 650,000 distinct CDR3 sequences, about 20% seen once; the top ten hold roughly 0.83%. The sequencing sample was made of naive CD8+ T cells from blood, with Jurkat cell RNA spiked in. Subset defined: FACS-sorted CD8+CD4-CCR7+CD45RA+ naive T cells. The receptors originated from a human donor in good health. Some libraries in this study had Jurkat cell RNA spiked in.

As concerns this clonotype: A much larger clone is a single base away; this may be a read error. The genes are TRBV7-2 and TRBJ2-6; 9 nucleotides align to TRBD2. The CDR3 sequence is 19 residues long. CDR1 and CDR2 from the germline V gene are SGHTA and FQGNSA. The CDR3 nucleotides are TGTGCCAGCAGCTTAGGGCGGCGGGAGGGCGTCTCTGGGGCCAGCGTCCTGACTTTC. This sequence encodes CASSLGRREGVSGASVLTF.

About this clonotype itself: With a much larger clone just one base away, this may be a read error. The chain is built from TRBV12-3 or TRBV12-4 and TRBJ2-2, with 13 positions matching TRBD2. The length of the CDR3 is 16 residues. The DNA of the CDR3 is TGTGCCGGCAGGAGGACTAGCGGGGGCTTCACCGGGGAGCTGTTTTTT. As protein: CAGRRTSGGFTGELFF.

Points on this clonotype: This may be a read error, as it is one base from a much larger clone. The V gene is TRBV30, the J gene TRBJ1-2; D remains unclear. Germline CDR1 and CDR2: GTSNPN and SVGIG (reference sequence). V was cut by 5 bases and J by 7 bases, with 17 bases left in between. The length of the CDR3 is 13 residues. CDR3 sequence (DNA): TGTGCCTGGGGACGCCCTAACGGAGGTGGCTACACCTTC. This gives the protein CAWGRPNGGGYTF.

The CDR3 protein is CASSFPPGTGSSEQYF. The DNA for the CDR3 is TGTGCCAGCAGCTTTCCACCCGGGACAGGGTCCTCTGAGCAGTACTTC. The J gene is TRBJ2-7, the V gene TRBV7-3; 9 bases are a match to TRBD1. This CDR3 is built from 16 residues. The V and J ends lost 3 bases and 7 bases, in that order; junction bases with no gene match: 13. Germline V gene sequence: CDR1 SGHTA, CDR2 FQGTGA.

This clonotype came up many times. The chain is built from TRBV5-4 and TRBJ1-1, with D possibly matching TRBD1 (6 bases). The CDR3 has 17 residues. V lost 2 bases, J lost 4 bases, and 21 bases lay in between. Germline assignment: CDR1 SGHNT and CDR2 YYREEE (reference sequence). The CDR3 loop is CASSLGDMVPQSTEAFF. The CDR3 nucleotides are TGTGCCAGCAGCTTAGGGGACATGGTTCCCCAAAGCACTGAAGCTTTCTTT.

The V and J genes are TRBV19 and TRBJ1-1; D remains unclear. V shed 3 bases and J shed 7 bases, with 15 bases lying between them. Germline V gene sequence: CDR1 LNHDA, CDR2 SQIVND (reference sequence). The CDR3 consists of 14 residues. The CDR3 DNA is TGTGCCAGTAGTATCGACCTCACGGCAATTGAAGCTTTCTTT. Amino acid sequence: CASSIDLTAIEAFF. The full variable domain, in which reference TRBV19 and TRBJ1-1 provide the parts outside the CDR3, is DGGITQSPKYLFRKEGQNVTLSCEQNLNHDAMYWYRQDPGQGLRLIYYSQIVNDFQKGDIAEGYSVSREKKESFPLTVTSAQKNPTAFYLCASSIDLTAIEAFFGQGTRLTVV.